This T cell receptor beta chain is from a study of blood T cell repertoires in COVID-19. Generated by immunoSEQ multiplex PCR, the TCRdb table keeps only in-frame clones and is missing some. The sample has under 350,000 clones, 70% to 90% seen once. The CDR3 covers 14 residues. V lost 8 bases and J lost 6; bases outside the gene matches: 9. CDR1 and CDR2 (germline): LNHDA, SQIVND (reference sequence). The genes are TRBV19 and TRBJ2-1, with 8 bases aligning to TRBD2. The clonotype was recovered from a man between 65 and 80 years old with acute or convalescent COVID-19. The sample taken for sequencing was peripheral blood. CDR3 sequence reads: CASRLAGRANEQFF. CDR3 nucleotides: TGTGCCAGTCGTCTAGCCGGGAGGGCCAATGAGCAGTTCTTC.